These T cell receptor beta chains were read from a single sample in a study of T cells in Graves' hyperthyroidism and ophthalmopathy. TCRdb independently ran MiXCR on the multiplex PCR reads; one entry per CDR3 protein. The sample carries about 600,000 distinct CDR3 sequences, 15% to 20% recorded once. Sequencing was carried out using blood. Receptors were obtained from a middle-aged woman with Graves' ophthalmopathy. Both conserved end residues are trimmed from each CDR3. Each record gives: J gene, V gene, CDR3 protein.

TRBJ2-7 TRBV5-6 ASRSYGASYEQY
TRBJ1-2 TRBV4-1 ASSQDARGRYYGYT
TRBJ2-5 TRBV6-1 ASSLTSGGRETQY
TRBJ1-3 TRBV6-1 ASSESPGVLSGNTIY
TRBJ2-2 TRBV9 ASSEGDRAKNTGELF
TRBJ2-7 TRBV28 ASSLIDDTYEQY
TRBJ2-7 TRBV12-3/TRBV12-4 ASSLVGGGSIAEQY
TRBJ1-1 TRBV19 ASSRYRGDANTEAF
TRBJ2-7 TRBV3-1 ASSQEGTGNSYEQY
TRBJ2-1 TRBV6-1 ASSVPGYEQF
TRBJ1-1 TRBV19 ASSIWGREITEAF
TRBJ1-4 TRBV30 AWSQQGGDEKLF
TRBJ2-3 TRBV18 ASSDRTGRGDTQY
TRBJ1-1 TRBV2 ASSTSTGKTEAF
TRBJ2-1 TRBV19 ASSMAGGLYNEQF
TRBJ1-2 TRBV14 ASSQVSGTVYGYT
TRBJ2-7 TRBV5-6 ASSAGGEQY
TRBJ2-5 TRBV3-1 ASSPFFSGETQY
TRBJ2-5 TRBV12-3/TRBV12-4 ASSRGQNQETQY
TRBJ2-3 TRBV30 AWSGTSGLMTSTDTQY
TRBJ1-1 TRBV20-1 SASRDGNTEAF
TRBJ1-1 TRBV12-3/TRBV12-4 ASRLTAMNTEAF
TRBJ1-4 TRBV7-2 ASSSAGAVPNEKLF
TRBJ2-1 TRBV27 ASSFRLADEQF
TRBJ2-7 TRBV20-1 SIAGNYEQY
TRBJ2-5 TRBV24-1 ATSDRGGDYSAGETQY
TRBJ1-6 TRBV12-3/TRBV12-4 ASSMGQGGSPLH
TRBJ2-7 TRBV28 ASTERGAGGYEQY
TRBJ1-6 TRBV19 ASSSGRRPLH
TRBJ2-7 TRBV6-2/TRBV6-3 ASSYSTQGQGDEQY
TRBJ2-5 TRBV20-1 SARDPRAFRRETQY
TRBJ1-4 TRBV2 ASSWDRRATNEKLF
TRBJ2-1 TRBV10-3 AIQTETSYNEQF
TRBJ2-7 TRBV20-1 SARGGGTAYVQY
TRBJ2-1 TRBV28 ASKGDLAINEQF
TRBJ2-3 TRBV12-3/TRBV12-4 ASSPSPWIRTDTQY
TRBJ1-5 TRBV7-9 ASSLVGGDRDQPQH
TRBJ2-7 TRBV7-9 ASSVAGVGEQY
TRBJ1-1 TRBV6-2/TRBV6-3 ASSPRQGWGTEAF
TRBJ1-1 TRBV3-1 ASSSPTALNTEAF
TRBJ1-4 TRBV6-1 ASREWPVEKLF